The rows below give T cell receptor beta chains drawn from one sample of a study of a mutant IDH1 vaccine in newly diagnosed glioma. Antigens of these TCRs are unknown. Sequenced by immunoSEQ multiplex PCR; TCRdb stores in-frame clones only, minus some. In the table there are tens of thousands of clones, more than 65% of which are singletons. The input for sequencing was PBMCs, taken from a glioma patient whose treatment included an IDH1 peptide vaccine. These receptors all stem from a man aged 50-60 years with glioma. CDR3s include the opening cysteine and the closing phenylalanine or tryptophan. The order of the fields is V gene, D gene, J gene, clone size, CDR3 DNA, CDR3 protein. The D gene is left open where the match is weak. Clone size is not always given. Where it is, it says once, few, many or a class for expanded clones.

TRBV19	NA	TRBJ2-6	NA	TGTGCCAGTAAACCCCCTGGCTCTGGGGCCAACGTCCTGACTTTC	CASKPPGSGANVLTF
TRBV4-1	TRBD1	TRBJ2-7	NA	TGCGCCAGCAGCCAAGGCAAGACCGGCGGGACAGGAGGAGCCTACGAGCAGTACTTC	CASSQGKTGGTGGAYEQYF
TRBV4-1	TRBD1	TRBJ2-1	NA	TGCGCCAGCAGCCACCCGGGACAGGGCTATGAGCAGTTCTTC	CASSHPGQGYEQFF
TRBV19	NA	TRBJ2-2	NA	TGTGCCAGTAGCCCGAGGGACCCAACCGGGGAGCTGTTTTTT	CASSPRDPTGELFF
TRBV25-1	TRBD1	TRBJ2-3	NA	TGTGCCAGCAGTGACACCGGACAGGGTACGGCAGATACGCAGTATTTT	CASSDTGQGTADTQYF
TRBV5-1	NA	TRBJ1-2	NA	TGCGCCAGCAGCTTGAAGGATATTGAAGACTATGGCTACACCTTC	CASSLKDIEDYGYTF
TRBV27	NA	TRBJ2-7	NA	TGTGCCAGCAGTACAGGGCCTGGTTACGAGCAGTACTTC	CASSTGPGYEQYF
TRBV7-9	NA	TRBJ2-7	NA	TGTGCCAGCAGATCTTCATACGAGCAGTACTTC	CASRSSYEQYF
TRBV5-6	NA	TRBJ1-1	NA	TGTGCCAGCAGCTTGTCTCCAGTTATTAACACTGAAGCTTTCTTT	CASSLSPVINTEAFF
TRBV19	TRBD2	TRBJ2-2	few	TGTGCCACCTCAAGCGGGGGGCCACTCACCGGGGAGCTGTTTTTT	CATSSGGPLTGELFF
TRBV5-5	NA	TRBJ2-7	once	TGTGCCAGCGGGTGGGGGATCCACTACGAGCAGTACTTC	CASGWGIHYEQYF
TRBV5-6	NA	TRBJ1-1	once	TGTGCCAGCAGCCGGGGCGGTCATGGGAACACTGAAGCTTTCTTT	CASSRGGHGNTEAFF
TRBV14	NA	TRBJ2-1	NA	TGTGCCAGCAGCCATTTTAATCTACGCCGGGCGTTCAGCTCCTACAATGAGCAGTTCTTC	CASSHFNLRRAFSSYNEQFF
TRBV27	TRBD1	TRBJ2-1	NA	TGTGCCAGCAGAATGACAGGGACCTACAATGAGCAGTTCTTC	CASRMTGTYNEQFF
TRBV14	NA	TRBJ2-3	NA	TGTGCCAGCAGCCCCTTCAAAACAGATACGCAGTATTTT	CASSPFKTDTQYF
TRBV6-5	NA	TRBJ2-1	NA	TGTGCCAGCAGTTACTCGCTGGGAGGTGAGCAGTTCTTC	CASSYSLGGEQFF
TRBV7-9	NA	TRBJ1-1	NA	TGTGCCAGCAGCTCAATCGGAGGGGCTGGAATGAACACTGAAGCTTTCTTT	CASSSIGGAGMNTEAFF
TRBV5-4	NA	TRBJ1-6	NA	TGTGCCAGCAGCTTGGCTGGGGAGGCCAAGGCTTCACCCCTCCACTTT	CASSLAGEAKASPLHF
TRBV6-6	NA	TRBJ2-2	once	TGTGCCAGCAGTTACTGGACCGGGGAGCTGTTTTTT	CASSYWTGELFF
TRBV18	TRBD1	TRBJ1-6	NA	TGTGCCAGCTCACCTCCGGGACAGGGGAATAATTCACCCCTCCACTTT	CASSPPGQGNNSPLHF
TRBV7-8	TRBD1	TRBJ1-1	NA	TGTGCCAGCAGCTCAGGACAGGGGGTCACTGAAGCTTTCTTT	CASSSGQGVTEAFF
TRBV5-4	TRBD1	TRBJ1-2	few	TGTGCCAGCAGCTTTCGACAGGGGGATATCAATGGCTACACCTTC	CASSFRQGDINGYTF
TRBV7-6	TRBD2	TRBJ2-7	NA	TGTGCCAGCAGCACCAGACTAGCGGGAGAAGGCGAGCAGTACTTC	CASSTRLAGEGEQYF
TRBV14	TRBD2	TRBJ2-3	NA	TGTGCCAGCAGGACGGGGGGGACTAGCACAGATACGCAGTATTTT	CASRTGGTSTDTQYF
TRBV28	TRBD1	TRBJ1-2	NA	TGTGCCAGCAGTAAGACAGGGGGCATTGGCTACACCTTC	CASSKTGGIGYTF
TRBV27	NA	TRBJ2-5	NA	TGTGCCAGCAGTTTAAACGGACGCAACGGGGAGACCCAGTACTTC	CASSLNGRNGETQYF
TRBV28	NA	TRBJ2-5	NA	TGTGCCAGCAGTTTTAGGGGGAGGTCAGGCATAGAGACCCAGTACTTC	CASSFRGRSGIETQYF
TRBV19	NA	TRBJ2-5	NA	TGTGCCAGTAAGGGATACCTACAAGAGACCCAGTACTTC	CASKGYLQETQYF
TRBV4-3	NA	TRBJ1-5	NA	TGCGCCAGCAGCCAAGATAACGGGGGAGGACAGCCCCAGCATTTT	CASSQDNGGGQPQHF
TRBV9	NA	TRBJ1-1	NA	TGTGCCAGCAGCGGTCGGGGGGGGCTGAACACTGAAGCTTTCTTT	CASSGRGGLNTEAFF
TRBV5-4	TRBD1	TRBJ2-2	NA	TGTGCCAGCAGCTTGGTGGCAGGGGGCGGCGGGGAGCTGTTTTTT	CASSLVAGGGGELFF
TRBV6-5	NA	TRBJ1-4	NA	TGTGCCAGCAGCTACCGGGCCCAAGGGGAAAAACTGTTTTTT	CASSYRAQGEKLFF
TRBV5-6	NA	TRBJ1-3	once	TGTGCCAGCAGCTCTTCGTTCTCTGGAAACACCATATATTTT	CASSSSFSGNTIYF
TRBV7-9	NA	TRBJ1-5	NA	TGTGCCAGCAGCCTATGGGGGGAAAATCAGCCCCAGCATTTT	CASSLWGENQPQHF
TRBV7-9	NA	TRBJ1-4	few	TGTGCCAGCAGGCCGGCGGGGGGGGCTGGTGAAAAACTGTTTTTT	CASRPAGGAGEKLFF
TRBV7-8	NA	TRBJ1-4	NA	TGTGCCAGCAGCCCCGGACGGCGAAATGAAAAACTGTTTTTT	CASSPGRRNEKLFF
TRBV25-1	TRBD2	TRBJ2-2	NA	TGTGCCAGCAGGGATCGGACTAGCGGATCCGGGGAGCTGTTTTTT	CASRDRTSGSGELFF
TRBV6-4	NA	TRBJ2-3	NA	TGTGCCAGCAGTGCAGGGGAGGATACGCAGTATTTT	CASSAGEDTQYF
TRBV7-9	NA	TRBJ2-5	NA	TGTGCCAGCAGCTCGAGTATCGGGGGCGAGACCCAGTACTTC	CASSSSIGGETQYF
TRBV2	NA	TRBJ1-1	NA	TGTGCCAGCTTAGGCCGACAGGAGAAGAACACTGAAGCTTTCTTT	CASLGRQEKNTEAFF
TRBV5-4	TRBD1	TRBJ1-2	NA	TGTGCCAGCAGCCGACAGGGGGTCAAGTATGGCTACACCTTC	CASSRQGVKYGYTF